Below, 15 T cell receptor beta chains from the same sample are listed, as sequenced in a study of cytomegalovirus exposure and HLA in healthy donors. The study ran its PCR with 60 Vbeta and 13 Jbeta primers. The data were produced by immunoSEQ multiplex PCR, yet TCRdb's version contains in-frame clones alone and is incomplete. The sample has about 150,000 clones, under 80% seen once. Sequencing was performed on PBMCs. The receptor set was obtained from a man between 25 and 39 years old in good health and CMV-seronegative.

The chain recombines TRBV5-1 with TRBJ2-3, with 15 bases fitting TRBD2. This CDR3 has 17 amino acids. CDR1 is SGHRS and CDR2 is YFSETQ in the germline V gene. Unmatched junction bases numbered 4, after V lost 2 bases and J lost 3 bases. The CDR3 is CASSFGLAGGGTDTQYF. The CDR3 DNA reads TGCGCCAGCAGCTTTGGACTAGCGGGGGGGGGTACAGATACGCAGTATTTT.

The V and J genes are TRBV27 and TRBJ2-3, with 13 bases lining up with TRBD2. V gave up 1 base and J gave up 6 bases; unmatched junction bases: 10. Germline CDR1 and CDR2: MNHEY and SMNVEV (reference sequence). This CDR3 has 18 residues. This CDR3 reads CASSLFVTSGGAYDTQYF. The CDR3 DNA is TGTGCCAGCAGTTTATTCGTTACTAGCGGGGGGGCTTACGATACGCAGTATTTT.

This CDR3 is CASSYSGTGETYEQYF. DNA for the CDR3: TGCGCCAGCAGCTACTCCGGGACAGGGGAAACCTACGAGCAGTACTTC. The chain recombines TRBV4-3 with TRBJ2-7; 10 bases match TRBD1. V lost 5 bases, J lost 2 bases, and 9 bases stayed unmatched. The CDR3 totals 16 residues. In germline, CDR1 is LGHNA, CDR2 YSLEER.

This chain connects TRBV18 to TRBJ2-7, with a possible D match to TRBD1 (5 bases). CDR3 length equals 13 residues. V lost 5 bases to trimming and J lost 2 bases, with 10 bases between them. Germline CDR1 and CDR2: KGHSH and LQKENI. The chain's CDR3 is CASSTDRAYEQYF. Written as DNA, the CDR3 is TGTGCCAGCTCAACCGACAGAGCCTACGAGCAGTACTTC.

The chain recombines TRBV28 with TRBJ1-1; perhaps TRBD1 as D (5 bases). The CDR3 covers 14 residues. The germline CDR1 and CDR2 sequences are MDHEN and SYDVKM. Trimming cost V 3 bases and J 4 bases, with 12 bases left between them. The CDR3 coding sequence is TGTGCCAGCAGTTTCAGGGTCGGGGGCACTGAAGCTTTCTTT. It specifies CASSFRVGGTEAFF.

As DNA, the CDR3 is TGTGCCAGCAGTGACCCGACTAGCGGGGGGACCTCCTACTCCTACGAGCAGTACTTC. Translated, it gives CASSDPTSGGTSYSYEQYF. The chain employs TRBV6-4 and TRBJ2-7, with 13 bases that match TRBD2. The CDR3 extends over 19 amino acids. The germline CDR1 and CDR2 sequences are MRHNA and SNTAGT. Losses at the gene ends were 2 bases for V and 0 bases for J; bases not matched to a gene: 10.

This chain connects TRBV19 to TRBJ1-6; no clear D gene. V was clipped by 5 bases and J by 0 bases, with 11 bases between them. The CDR3 sequence is 16 residues long. Germline loops: CDR1 LNHDA, CDR2 SQIVND (reference sequence). The CDR3 DNA sequence: TGTGCCAGTAGTGAAACTATTAGCTCCTATAATTCACCCCTCCACTTT. Encoded protein: CASSETISSYNSPLHF.

V is TRBV7-9 and J is TRBJ1-1, with unresolved D. The CDR3 is 12 residues long. The V gene lost 1 base and the J gene lost 2 bases, with 2 bases spanning the gap. From germline, CDR1 is SEHNR and CDR2 FQNEAQ (reference sequence). CDR3 amino acids: CASSLVNTEAFF. The CDR3, as DNA: TGTGCCAGCAGCTTAGTAAACACTGAAGCTTTCTTT.

The V and J genes are TRBV7-8 and TRBJ2-3; 7 bases are a match to TRBD1. The germline V gene has CDR1 SGHVS and CDR2 FQNEAQ. This CDR3 comprises 15 residues. Germline trimming cut 5 bases from V and 1 base from J; bases unmatched to any gene: 6. The CDR3 here is CASSPGDSGTDTQYF. CDR3 bases: TGTGCCAGCAGCCCAGGGGACAGTGGCACAGATACGCAGTATTTT.

The chain employs TRBV7-9 and TRBJ1-4; 10 bases fit TRBD1. The CDR3 has 15 residues. After removal of 1 base from V and 6 bases from J, the junction contained 2 bases not matched to a gene. Germline CDR1 and CDR2: SEHNR and FQNEAQ (reference sequence). In nucleotides, the CDR3 is TGTGCCAGCAGCTTAGTGGGACAGGGGTATGAAAAACTGTTTTTT. Protein product: CASSLVGQGYEKLFF.

V usage is TRBV19 and J usage is TRBJ1-1; D is possibly TRBD1 (5 bases). The V end was cut by 9 bases, the J end by 4 bases, with 15 bases between. This CDR3 has 13 amino acids. The germline V gene encodes CDR1 LNHDA and CDR2 SQIVND (reference sequence). CDR3 residues: CASSGAAGTEAFF. In DNA form, the CDR3 reads TGTGCCAGCAGCGGGGCGGCGGGCACTGAAGCTTTCTTT.

The CDR3 nucleotides read TGTGCCAGCAGCCTTTCGGGATCCGGGACAGGGACCCACGAGCAGTACTTC. As protein: CASSLSGSGTGTHEQYF. The chain joins TRBV7-9 to TRBJ2-5, with 9 bases that match TRBD1. The last part of the DNA fits TRBJ2-7 better; the J call may be wrong. This CDR3 contains 17 residues. Germline V CDR1 and CDR2: SEHNR, FQNEAQ (reference sequence).

This chain joins TRBV27 and TRBJ2-7; D may be TRBD2 (6 bases). Germline V gene sequence: CDR1 MNHEY, CDR2 SMNVEV (reference sequence). The CDR3 is 13 amino acids. Trimming left V 2 bases short and J 2 bases short, with 7 bases between. The CDR3 sequence is CASSLRGAYEQYF. In DNA, the CDR3 is TGTGCCAGCAGTTTACGCGGGGCCTACGAGCAGTACTTC.

This sequence joins TRBV29-1 and TRBJ1-2; D not certain. The CDR3 is 11 amino acids. CDR1 and CDR2 (germline): SQVTM, ANQGSEA. Between the trimmed V and J ends, which lost 4 bases and 4 bases, there was a span of 7 bases. The CDR3 coding sequence is TGCAGCGTTGTGGGAGCCTATGGCTACACCTTC. Its translation: CSVVGAYGYTF.

The V call is TRBV2, the J call TRBJ2-7, with D possibly matching TRBD1 (6 bases). The CDR3 totals 12 residues. The germline CDR1 and CDR2 sequences are SNHLY and FYNNEI. The V end was cut by 0 bases, the J end by 6 bases, with 6 bases between. The CDR3 DNA reads as TGTGCCAGCAGTGAAGCAGGGGGCGAGCAGTACTTC. It codes for CASSEAGGEQYF.